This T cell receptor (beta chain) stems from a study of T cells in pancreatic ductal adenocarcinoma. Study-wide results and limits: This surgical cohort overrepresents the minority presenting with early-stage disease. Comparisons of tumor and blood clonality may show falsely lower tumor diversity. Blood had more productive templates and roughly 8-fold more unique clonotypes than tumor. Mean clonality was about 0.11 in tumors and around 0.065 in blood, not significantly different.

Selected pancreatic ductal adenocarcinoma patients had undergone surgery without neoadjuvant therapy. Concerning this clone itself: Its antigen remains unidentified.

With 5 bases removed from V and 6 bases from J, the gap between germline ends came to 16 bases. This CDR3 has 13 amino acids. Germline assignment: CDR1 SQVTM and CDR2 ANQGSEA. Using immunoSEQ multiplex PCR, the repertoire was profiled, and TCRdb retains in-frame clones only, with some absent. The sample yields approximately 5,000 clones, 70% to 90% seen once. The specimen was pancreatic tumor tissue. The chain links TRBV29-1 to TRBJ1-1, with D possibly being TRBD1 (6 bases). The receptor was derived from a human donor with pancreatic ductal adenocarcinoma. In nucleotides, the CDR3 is TGCAGCGTTAGGACGGGGGGCATCTCTGAAGCTTTCTTT. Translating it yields CSVRTGGISEAFF.